The 21 T cell receptor beta chains listed next were all sequenced from one sample in a study of blood T cell repertoires in COVID-19. Here immunoSEQ multiplex PCR was the method, and the copy in TCRdb shows in-frame clones only, minus some. This table has 35,000 or so clones, roughly nine tenths appearing once. Sequencing was performed on peripheral blood. The receptors derive from a human donor in a cohort sampled during active COVID-19.

This clone was picked up one time. This chain uses TRBV7-2 with TRBJ1-6, with D unclear. Germline V gene data show CDR1 as SGHTA and CDR2 as FQGNSA. The CDR3 has 12 residues. V lost 6 bases, J lost 14 bases, and 14 bases lay in between. CDR3 nucleotide sequence: TGTGCCAGCAGGGACTCCTCCTCTACCCTCCACTTT. Translated, it gives CASRDSSSTLHF.

The genes are TRBV28 and TRBJ2-5; TRBD2 agrees at 10 bases. Per germline, CDR1 MDHEN and CDR2 SYDVKM. Trimming took 7 bases from V and 5 from J; bases not matched to a gene: 10. The CDR3 runs to 15 residues. The CDR3 loop reads CASTASGGNGETQYF. In DNA, the CDR3 is TGTGCCAGCACGGCTAGCGGGGGTAACGGGGAGACCCAGTACTTC.

The V call is TRBV4-2, the J call TRBJ2-7; 8 bases align to TRBD1. V gave up 1 base and J gave up 0 bases; unmatched junction bases: 11. CDR3 length: 18 residues. Germline CDR1 LGHNA, CDR2 YNFKEQ. CDR3 protein: CASSQVPGQASLSYEQYF. CDR3 DNA: TGTGCCAGCAGCCAAGTACCGGGACAGGCCAGTCTCTCCTACGAGCAGTACTTC.

For the CDR3, the DNA is TGTGCCAGCAGCACAAGCCGGGACTTGATCAATGAGCAGTTCTTC. This sequence encodes CASSTSRDLINEQFF. This rearrangement joins TRBV2 to TRBJ2-1, with D maybe TRBD2 (6 bases). CDR1 and CDR2 from the germline V gene are SNHLY and FYNNEI. The CDR3 has 15 residues. V was clipped by 6 bases and J by 6 bases, with 18 bases between them.

The chain combines TRBV6-5 with TRBJ1-5; TRBD1 aligns across 7 bases. The length of the CDR3 is 15 residues. V was clipped by 6 bases and J by 0 bases; unmatched bases: 5. CDR1 and CDR2 (germline): MNHEY, SVGAGI. The CDR3 loop is CASRFGTVSNQPQHF. The CDR3, as DNA: TGTGCCAGCAGGTTCGGGACAGTTAGCAATCAGCCCCAGCATTTT.

The gene calls are TRBV25-1 and TRBJ2-5, with 9 nucleotides matching TRBD1. V lost 5 bases, J lost 5 bases, and 12 bases stayed unmatched. This CDR3 comprises 16 residues. CDR1 and CDR2 from the germline V gene are MGHDK and SYGVNS. As DNA, the CDR3 is TGTGCCAGCAGTAAAGTCGGACAGGGGTTCTGGGAGACCCAGTACTTC. It specifies CASSKVGQGFWETQYF.

The CDR3 spells CASSINAGNGYGYTF. DNA of the CDR3: TGTGCCAGTAGTATAAATGCCGGGAATGGCTATGGCTACACCTTC. This sequence joins TRBV19 and TRBJ1-2; D is unclear. Per the germline V gene, CDR1 is LNHDA and CDR2 is SQIVND (reference sequence). The CDR3 length is 15 residues. V gave up 2 bases and J gave up 4 bases, with 14 bases separating them.

The J gene is TRBJ2-7, the V gene TRBV19; 8 nucleotides align to TRBD1. V gave up 10 bases and J gave up 2 bases; unmatched junction bases: 10. Germline assignment: CDR1 LNHDA and CDR2 SQIVND (reference sequence). This CDR3 region has 14 residues. The CDR3 DNA reads as TGTGCCACCACCCCTGGACAGGGTCCCTACGAGCAGTACTTC. Translation gives CATTPGQGPYEQYF.

CDR3 DNA: TGTGCCAGCAGGGAGCGGTGGGATCGGAATGAGCAGTTCTTC. Its translation is CASRERWDRNEQFF. V and J are TRBV6-5 and TRBJ2-1; maybe TRBD2 (5 bases). The CDR3 has 14 residues. Germline CDR1 and CDR2: MNHEY and SVGAGI. V shed 6 bases and J shed 7 bases, with 16 bases lying between them.

The chain uses TRBV9 and TRBJ1-2, with 7 positions matching TRBD1. The trim removed 4 bases at V and 4 bases at J, leaving 13 bases unmatched. Per germline, CDR1 SGDLS and CDR2 YYNGEE. CDR3 length: 16 amino acids. The CDR3 nucleotides are TGTGCCAGCAGCCCCCGACAGTCACCAGGGGGCTATGGCTACACCTTC. Residues: CASSPRQSPGGYGYTF.

The V call is TRBV27, the J call TRBJ2-7; 8 bases map to TRBD2. The CDR3 loop spans 14 amino acids. Germline CDR1 MNHEY, CDR2 SMNVEV (reference sequence). J was trimmed by 7 bases and V by 6 bases; bases with no gene match: 11. CDR3 in DNA: TGTGCCAGCAGGGTAGCGGGAATTGCGCGGGAGCAGTACTTC. Protein sequence: CASRVAGIAREQYF.

V usage is TRBV3-1 (or the pseudogene TRBV3-2) and J usage is TRBJ2-1; 8 bases match TRBD2. Germline lookup yields CDR1 LGHDT and CDR2 YNNKEL (reference sequence). The V gene end was trimmed by 5 bases and the J gene end by 13 bases; junction bases not matched to a gene: 7. This CDR3 has 12 amino acids. The CDR3 DNA reads as TGTGCCAGCAGCTCCCTAGCGGGCGGACAGTTCTTC. Translating it yields CASSSLAGGQFF.

The genes are TRBV12-3 or TRBV12-4 and TRBJ1-1; no clear D. V lost 0 bases and J lost 8, with 7 bases in between. There are 12 residues in the CDR3. CDR3 region: CASSLATGEAFF. DNA of the CDR3: TGTGCCAGCAGTTTAGCAACGGGGGAAGCTTTCTTT.

The chain has TRBV3-1 (or the pseudogene TRBV3-2) and TRBJ1-4; no clear D. The CDR3 has 15 residues. Deletions cut 0 bases from V and 3 bases from J, with 8 bases between. In germline, CDR1 is LGHDT, CDR2 YNNKEL (reference sequence). This CDR3 is CASSQDPGANEKLFF. As DNA, the CDR3 is TGTGCCAGCAGCCAAGACCCCGGGGCTAATGAAAAACTGTTTTTT.

The chain links TRBV3-1 (or the pseudogene TRBV3-2) to TRBJ1-1, with D possibly matching TRBD1 (5 bases). The germline gives CDR1 LGHDT, CDR2 YNNKEL (reference sequence). CDR3 length equals 12 residues. Trimming cost V 3 bases and J 8 bases, with 10 bases left between them. The CDR3 DNA is TGTGCCAGCAGCCACAGGACAACCGAAGCTTTCTTT. Protein sequence: CASSHRTTEAFF.

This chain connects TRBV2 to TRBJ1-1; TRBD1 is a possible D gene (5 bases). Germline CDR1 SNHLY, CDR2 FYNNEI. The V end lost 3 bases, the J end lost 8 bases, and 7 bases lay between the germline ends. The CDR3 runs 11 residues. DNA of the CDR3: TGTGCCAGCAGTGAGGGGCAGGAAGCTTTCTTT. As protein: CASSEGQEAFF.

The DNA of the CDR3 is TGTGCCAGTACCCCTAGGACCGGGACTAGCGGGAGGGCATCCTACAATGAGCAGTTCTTC. Its translation: CASTPRTGTSGRASYNEQFF. The V gene is TRBV19, the J gene TRBJ2-1, with 16 positions matching TRBD2. After removal of 7 bases from V and 1 base from J, the junction contained 13 bases not matched to a gene. The CDR3 spans 20 residues. Germline V CDR1 and CDR2: LNHDA, SQIVND (reference sequence).

The chain carries TRBV19 and TRBJ2-7, with 7 nucleotides matching TRBD1. V lost 6 bases, J lost 2 bases, and 10 bases stayed unmatched. The CDR3 runs 15 residues. CDR1 is LNHDA, CDR2 SQIVND, per germline (reference sequence). The CDR3 reads CASSKGAGFPYEQYF. For the CDR3, the DNA is TGTGCCAGTAGCAAGGGGGCAGGCTTCCCCTACGAGCAGTACTTC.

The chain is built from TRBV7-2 and TRBJ2-7, with TRBD1 as a possible D gene (6 bases). V lost 3 bases to trimming and J lost 5 bases, with 11 bases between them. Germline V gene data show CDR1 as SGHTA and CDR2 as FQGNSA. The CDR3 is made up of 13 amino acids. The CDR3 sequence is CASSFTGSHEQYF. The CDR3 DNA reads as TGTGCCAGCAGCTTCACAGGGTCCCACGAGCAGTACTTC.

The V call is TRBV18, the J call TRBJ2-5; TRBD2 matches 8 bases. The germline V gene has CDR1 KGHSH and CDR2 LQKENI. This CDR3 spans 14 amino acids. V gave up 5 bases and J gave up 5 bases; unmatched junction bases: 7. The CDR3 is CASSGQAGEETQYF. CDR3 nucleotide sequence: TGTGCCAGCTCAGGGCAAGCGGGAGAGGAGACCCAGTACTTC.

The chain links TRBV27 to TRBJ1-5; 10 positions agree with TRBD1. With 6 bases clipped from V and 0 bases from J, the junction kept 8 bases outside the gene matches. CDR3 size: 17 residues. Germline lookup yields CDR1 MNHEY and CDR2 SMNVEV (reference sequence). CDR3 in DNA: TGTGCCAGCAGGCTGACAGGGGGCGTCTATAGCAATCAGCCCCAGCATTTT. It encodes CASRLTGGVYSNQPQHF.